The sequence of this T cell receptor (beta chain) was determined in a study of shared clonotypes between healthy human individuals. Study-wide results and limits: The expectation was that sequencing depth would affect clonotype sharing among donors.

Positive CCR7 selection of CD45RO-negative cells yielded the naive CD8 cells, and terminally differentiated effector memory CD45RA+ cells were excluded. Trimming took 1 base from V and 10 from J, leaving 22 bases between them. CDR3 length: 16 residues. Looked up from germline, CDR1 is MGHDK and CDR2 is SYGVNS. On this clone: The antigen is unknown.

Researchers divided each subset's genomic DNA evenly across several immunoSEQ plates. The protocol was immunoSEQ multiplex PCR, while the TCRdb copy is restricted to in-frame clones and leaves out a portion. The top ten hold approximately 0.11% of the sample, which has approximately 600,000 clones, approximately 96% seen once. Material: naive CD8+ T cells sorted from blood. This TCR came from a woman aged 30 to 39 in good health. This rearrangement joins TRBV25-1 to TRBJ1-1; D is perhaps TRBD1 (5 bases). CDR3 nucleotide sequence: TGTGCCAGCAGTGAATGGGGGATTAGGACGGCCGGCGGAGCTTTCTTT. Its protein is CASSEWGIRTAGGAFF. Complete variable domain (other parts from reference TRBV25-1 and TRBJ1-1): EADIYQTPRYLVIGTGKKITLECSQTMGHDKMYWYQQDPGMELHLIHYSYGVNSTEKGDLSSESTVSRIRTEHFPLTLESARPSHTSQYLCASSEWGIRTAGGAFFGQGTRLTVV.